This T cell receptor beta chain was identified during a study of blood T cell repertoires in COVID-19. Study at large: The samples span acute and convalescent COVID-19 from the United States, Italy and Spain. T cells, B-cell-depleted T cells, or PBMCs supplied cDNA or gDNA.

Original data processing: Using reference gene primer amplification, nucleated cell counts were estimated. Repertoires were generated with immunoSEQ multiplex PCR, while TCRdb's copy carries only in-frame clones and drops some. V, J and clone size were drawn from that table, and D and trimming were deduced from the DNA. Of around 400,000 clones listed, around 87% are singletons. Enrolment of Seattle patients took place during active infection, and they were followed longitudinally. Sequenced input: peripheral blood. The receptor comes from a woman aged 60-70 years with COVID-19, enrolled during active disease.

The DNA for the CDR3 is TGTGCCAGTACCGCTAGACAGGGGGCGAATTACGAGCAGTACTTC. It is translated as CASTARQGANYEQYF. This chain links TRBV19 with TRBJ2-7, with 10 bases aligning to TRBD1. The CDR3 runs to 15 residues. The V gene's germline CDR1 is LNHDA and CDR2 SQIVND (reference sequence). V trimming: 7 bases; J trimming: 4 bases; junction bases outside the gene matches: 10.